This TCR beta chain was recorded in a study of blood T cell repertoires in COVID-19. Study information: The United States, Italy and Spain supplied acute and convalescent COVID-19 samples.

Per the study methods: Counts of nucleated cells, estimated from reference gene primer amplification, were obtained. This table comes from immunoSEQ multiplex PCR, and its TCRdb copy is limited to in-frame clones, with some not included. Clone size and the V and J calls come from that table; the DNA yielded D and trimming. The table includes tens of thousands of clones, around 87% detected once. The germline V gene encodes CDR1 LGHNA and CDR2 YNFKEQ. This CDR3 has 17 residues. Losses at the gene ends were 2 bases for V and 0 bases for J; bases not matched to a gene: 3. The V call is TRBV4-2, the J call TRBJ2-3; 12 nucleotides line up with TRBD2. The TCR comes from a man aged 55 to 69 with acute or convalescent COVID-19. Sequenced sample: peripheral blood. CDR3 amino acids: CASSQYLAGGSTDTQYF. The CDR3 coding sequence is TGTGCCAGCAGCCAATATCTAGCGGGGGGGAGCACAGATACGCAGTATTTT.